The sequence of this TCR beta chain was determined in a study of T cells in Graves' hyperthyroidism and ophthalmopathy. The CDR3 extends over 17 amino acids. The V end was cut by 1 base, the J end by 1 base, with 19 bases between. Germline-derived CDR1 and CDR2 are DFQATT and SNEGSKA (reference sequence). Thyroid ultrasound and orbital computed tomography, with clinical symptoms and serum thyroxine and TRAb, informed diagnoses. RNA transcripts were the template for amplifying TCR beta CDR3 regions. HTBI primers drove first-round RT-PCR of the TCR CDR3. TCRdb re-called the multiplex PCR reads through MiXCR, storing one row per CDR3 protein. The table has approximately 600,000 distinct CDR3 sequences, approximately 14% seen once. This clonotype has ten or more counts.

The source of this sequence is a woman younger than 35 with Graves' ophthalmopathy. The sequencing sample was made of blood. This chain connects TRBV20-1 to TRBJ1-1; D is perhaps TRBD1 (6 bases). CDR3 DNA: TGCAGTGCTAGAGTACACGATCAGGGGAGACGGAACACTGAAGCTTTCTTT. It yields the protein CSARVHDQGRRNTEAFF.